This is a list of T cell receptor beta chains from one sample in a study of human T cells and chemical hapten exposure. TCRdb reprocessed the RACE reads via MiXCR and lists one record per CDR3 protein. The table includes approximately 90,000 distinct CDR3 sequences, about 10% detected once. The sequencing used whole blood, collected in connection with sensitization to the hapten diphenylcyclopropenone (DPC). Receptors originate from a man aged 40-50 years with alopecia areata. Some clones in this sample may be carry-over from other donors' samples. Both conserved end residues are part of each CDR3. Each record gives: D gene, V gene, clone size, J gene, CDR3 DNA, CDR3 protein. The D gene is left open where the match is weak. The size entry is marked missing in some rows and otherwise reads once, few, many or a size class.

>NA|TRBV18|NA|TRBJ2-1
TGTGCCAGCTCACCACCGGAGAGGGATGAGCAGTTCTTC
CASSPPERDEQFF
>NA|TRBV7-2|few|TRBJ2-3
TGTGCCAGCAGCTTTTATTCCGGCGCAGATACGCAGTATTTT
CASSFYSGADTQYF
>NA|TRBV4-3|many|TRBJ1-5
TGCGCCAGCAGCCAAGCGCACCGAGCAAGTCAGCCCCAGCATTTT
CASSQAHRASQPQHF
>NA|TRBV29-1|NA|TRBJ2-5
TGCAGCGTTGGGTGGGATGAGACCCAGTACTTC
CSVGWDETQYF
>TRBD2|TRBV18|many|TRBJ2-6
TGTGCCAGCTCACCAAATCTAGCGGGAGACGCGGCCTCCCAGGCCAACGTCCTGACTTTC
CASSPNLAGDAASQANVLTF
>NA|TRBV6-5|NA|TRBJ1-4
TGTGCCAGCAGTTCGGAACAGGTGGGGGCTGAAAAACTGTTTTTT
CASSSEQVGAEKLFF
>TRBD1|TRBV7-2|few|TRBJ2-7
TGTGCCAGCAGCCCTTGGGACAGGGGAGGGGAGCAGTACTTC
CASSPWDRGGEQYF
>TRBD1|TRBV12-3/TRBV12-4|few|TRBJ2-1
TGTGCCAGCAGTCTGCCTCCTCCGGGACAGGGGGCGAATGAGCAGTTCTTC
CASSLPPPGQGANEQFF
>TRBD1|TRBV7-2|NA|TRBJ2-1
TGTGCCAGCAGCGCTGCTGCAACAGGGGGAAATGAGCAGTTCTTC
CASSAAATGGNEQFF
>TRBD1|TRBV5-1|NA|TRBJ1-1
TGCGCCAGCAGCTTACAGGGGAGAGCTGAAGCTTTCTTT
CASSLQGRAEAFF
>NA|TRBV12-3/TRBV12-4|NA|TRBJ2-6
TGTGCCAGCAGCTCCGGCGGGGCCAACGTCCTGACTTTC
CASSSGGANVLTF
>NA|TRBV6-2/TRBV6-3|few|TRBJ2-1
TGTGCCAGCAGTTACGCATTGAGCTCCTACAATGAGCAGTTCTTC
CASSYALSSYNEQFF
>NA|TRBV13|many|TRBJ1-1
TGTGCCAGCAGCTCTGAAATGGAGACAGAAAACACTGAAGCTTTCTTT
CASSSEMETENTEAFF
>NA|TRBV10-2|NA|TRBJ2-3
TGCGCCAGCAAAACGGGCCGCAATAGCACAGATACGCAGTATTTT
CASKTGRNSTDTQYF
>NA|TRBV20-1|few|TRBJ2-4
TGCAGTGCTAGATTACAAGGGGTACTAGCCAAAAACATTCAGTACTTC
CSARLQGVLAKNIQYF
>TRBD1|TRBV5-1|NA|TRBJ1-5
TGCGCCAGCAGCATAGGACAGGGAAGGAATCAGCCCCAGCATTTT
CASSIGQGRNQPQHF
>NA|TRBV6-2/TRBV6-3|many|TRBJ1-2
TGTGCCAGCAGTTACGTCAGGATCGGCTATGGCTACACCTTC
CASSYVRIGYGYTF
>NA|TRBV24-1|NA|TRBJ2-1
TGTGCCACCAGTGATTTGACCGGGACCAGCTCCTACAATGAGCAGTTCTTC
CATSDLTGTSSYNEQFF
>NA|TRBV5-1|many|TRBJ2-1
TGCGCCAGCAGCTTGGGACTGGGTGCCTACAATGAGCAGTTCTTC
CASSLGLGAYNEQFF
>NA|TRBV15|NA|TRBJ2-3
TGTGCCACCAGCAGAGATTTTGCGGATACGCAGTATTTT
CATSRDFADTQYF
>TRBD2|TRBV20-1|NA|TRBJ2-1
TGCAGTGCTAGAGGGACTAGGGGTTTGGATGAGCAGTTCTTC
CSARGTRGLDEQFF
>TRBD2|TRBV29-1|many|TRBJ2-1
TGCAGCGTCATAGCGGGAGGGCCCCCCAATGAGCAGTTCTTC
CSVIAGGPPNEQFF
>NA|TRBV3-1|few|TRBJ2-7
TGTGCCAGCAGCCAACGCAGGGTGCTCGAGCAGTACTTC
CASSQRRVLEQYF
>NA|TRBV11-2|NA|TRBJ1-1
TGTGCCAGCAGCTTAGCGGCTCGGGGAGAGGCTTTCTTT
CASSLAARGEAFF
>NA|TRBV3-1|NA|TRBJ2-3
TGTGCCAGCAGCCAAGAGGGAAGGGCGACGAGCACAGATACGCAGTATTTT
CASSQEGRATSTDTQYF
>NA|TRBV7-9|many|TRBJ2-2
TGTGCCAGCAGCTTCGAGACCGGGGAGCTGTTTTTT
CASSFETGELFF
>NA|TRBV29-1|NA|TRBJ1-5
TGCAGCGCTGGAACGGGACGGGGTCAGCCCCAGCATTTT
CSAGTGRGQPQHF
>NA|TRBV11-2|few|TRBJ2-2
TGTGCCAGCAGCTTAGAGGTGACAGGCAGCAACACCGGGGAGCTGTTTTTT
CASSLEVTGSNTGELFF
>NA|TRBV7-2|few|TRBJ2-1
TGTGCCAGCAGCTTAGGGCGGGTTTTGAAGGATGAGCAGTTCTTC
CASSLGRVLKDEQFF
>NA|TRBV4-3|few|TRBJ1-1
TGCGCCAGCAGCCAAATGTCGGGAAACACTGAAGCTTTCTTT
CASSQMSGNTEAFF
>NA|TRBV29-1|few|TRBJ1-1
TGCAGCGTTGAGGTTGGAGCGAACACTGAAGCTTTCTTT
CSVEVGANTEAFF
>NA|TRBV7-2|NA|TRBJ2-3
TGTGCCAGCAGCTTAGTGGGAAAAGATACGCAGTATTTT
CASSLVGKDTQYF
>NA|TRBV11-2|many|TRBJ1-5
TGTGCCAGCAGCTTAGACAGTAGCAGTAGCAATCAGCCCCAGCATTTT
CASSLDSSSSNQPQHF
>TRBD2|TRBV3-1|NA|TRBJ2-3
TGTGCCAGCAGCCAAGATCTGACTAGCGGAATCACAGATACGCAGTATTTT
CASSQDLTSGITDTQYF
>NA|TRBV3-1|NA|TRBJ1-5
TGTGCCAGCAGCCAAGTCGGGGGCATCAATCAGCCCCAGCATTTT
CASSQVGGINQPQHF
>NA|TRBV19|few|TRBJ1-1
TGTGCCAGTAATGGCAGGGTGGGATCCATGAACACTGAAGCTTTCTTT
CASNGRVGSMNTEAFF
>NA|TRBV6-2/TRBV6-3|NA|TRBJ2-7
TGTGCCAGCACCCGGGACTCTTACGAGCAGTACTTC
CASTRDSYEQYF
>TRBD2|TRBV29-1|NA|TRBJ2-5
TGCAGCGTTACCCCGACTAGCGGGAGGGCGGAGACCCAGTACTTC
CSVTPTSGRAETQYF
>NA|TRBV11-3|few|TRBJ2-3
TGTGCCAGCAGCTTTAGTTCAGAGGATACGCAGTATTTT
CASSFSSEDTQYF
>NA|TRBV5-4|few|TRBJ2-7
TGTGCCAGCAGCGCAGGCTCCGAGCAGTACTTC
CASSAGSEQYF
>NA|TRBV5-1|many|TRBJ2-3
TGCGCCAGCAGCTTGGTCAGCACACGGGGCACAGATACGCAGTATTTT
CASSLVSTRGTDTQYF
>NA|TRBV12-3/TRBV12-4|NA|TRBJ2-4
TGTGCCAGCAGTTTTGCCAGGGCCGAAAACATTCAGTACTTC
CASSFARAENIQYF
>TRBD2|TRBV7-9|NA|TRBJ2-7
TGTGCCAGCAGCCCTCTCGCGGGAGACTCCTACGAGCAGTACTTC
CASSPLAGDSYEQYF